Presented here are 5 T cell receptor beta chains from one specimen sequenced in a study of T cell responses to AZD1222 COVID-19 vaccine. Here immunoSEQ multiplex PCR was the method, and the copy in TCRdb shows in-frame clones only, minus some. The repertoire holds around 150,000 clones, with approximately 90% as singletons. Sequenced here: peripheral blood, sampled 28 days after the second AZD1222 dose. The receptors shown here come from an adult who received the AZD1222 COVID-19 vaccine.

This clone was detected once. The chain is built from TRBV19 and TRBJ1-5; TRBD1 agrees at 7 bases. The CDR3 has 14 residues. The germline V gene encodes CDR1 LNHDA and CDR2 SQIVND (reference sequence). V shed 3 bases, J shed 6 bases, and the junction held 5 bases outside the gene matches. The CDR3 region is CASSIATGAQPQHF. CDR3 DNA sequence: TGTGCCAGTAGTATCGCAACAGGGGCTCAGCCCCAGCATTTT.

CDR3 amino acids: CASSAGTGASPLHF. CDR3 DNA: TGTGCCAGCAGCGCAGGGACAGGGGCTTCACCCCTCCACTTT. The chain links TRBV9 to TRBJ1-6, with 10 bases matching TRBD1. The CDR3 loop spans 14 amino acids. V lost 3 bases to trimming and J lost 9 bases; unmatched junction nucleotides: 3. The germline CDR1 and CDR2 sequences are SGDLS and YYNGEE.

This chain links TRBV3-1 (or the pseudogene TRBV3-2) with TRBJ1-2; possibly TRBD1 for D (5 bases). Germline V gene sequence: CDR1 LGHDT, CDR2 YNNKEL (reference sequence). The CDR3 is 15 residues long. Trimming cost V 0 bases and J 5 bases, with 13 bases left between them. The CDR3 sequence: CASSQDRDRGYGYTF. Here the CDR3 DNA reads TGTGCCAGCAGCCAAGATAGGGACCGCGGGTATGGCTACACCTTC.

In this sample, this clone turned up a few times. This rearrangement joins TRBV19 to TRBJ1-2; D unclear. The CDR3 is 15 residues long. Trimming pared 5 bases from V and 3 bases from J, leaving 16 bases between. Germline CDR1 is LNHDA and CDR2 is SQIVND (reference sequence). The CDR3 loop reads CASSPRSGSDYGYTF. Here the CDR3 DNA reads TGTGCCAGTAGTCCAAGGTCGGGGAGTGACTATGGCTACACCTTC.

CDR3 in DNA: TGTGCCAGCAGGGACAGTAATCGCGCCGGGGAGCTGTTTTTT. Its protein is CASRDSNRAGELFF. The rearrangement links TRBV6-5 to TRBJ2-2; TRBD1 might be the D (6 bases). This CDR3 region has 14 residues. CDR1 and CDR2 from the germline V gene are MNHEY and SVGAGI. Trimming removed 6 bases from V and 6 bases from J, with 14 bases in between.